The clone carrying this T cell receptor beta chain has more than one count but fewer than ten. Antigen: not known. Trimming took off 6 bases at V and 9 bases at J, with 18 bases between the two ends. The CDR3 is 14 residues long. The germline V gene encodes CDR1 MNHEY and CDR2 SVGAGI. This specimen comes from a study of T-cell memory formation after mild COVID-19. Looking at the study overall: Among the donors, TCR clusters were largely specific to each donor. Study-wide points: Some SARS-CoV-2-responding clones were already detected in memory before infection. The CD4+ clones that contracted clustered mainly within CM and EM, and the CD8+ clones concentrated in EMRA. Clones contracting day 15 to 85 were balanced CD4/CD8; later expanders leaned CD4+.

Each CDR3 protein is one row after TCRdb ran MiXCR on the 5' RACE reads. The sample lists just over 400,000 distinct CDR3 sequences, about a quarter seen once, with under 15% in the top ten. This chain joins TRBV6-5 and TRBJ2-1; no firm D call. The sample comprised PBMCs or a T cell subset sorted from them (not recorded which). This sequence was found in an adult woman who had mild COVID-19 (a few samples of this study predate the infection). Cell type and time point are not known. The CDR3 DNA is TGTGCCAGCAGATCTTTCCTTGACTCACCTGAGCAGTTCTTC. The encoded protein is CASRSFLDSPEQFF.